The T cell receptor (beta chain) described here comes from a study of circulating and synovial CD4+ cells in juvenile arthritis. Method: immunoSEQ multiplex PCR; TCRdb's copy keeps in-frame clones and lacks some. Here the sample spans thousands of clones, more than 70% being singletons. General observations from the study: Some such blood samples were as oligoclonal as synovium. Measured synovium overlap likely understates the true shared repertoire. Traditional Vbeta family usage analysis missed the pathogenic-like versus bulk difference.

As for this clone: Its matching antigen is unknown.

Per patient, under 11 mL of blood supplied the cells. This TCR derives from a human donor with juvenile idiopathic arthritis. What was sequenced was HLA-DR+ CD4+ T cells from blood. Documented subset: circulating pathogenic-like lymphocytes, sorted as HLA-DR+CD14-CD3+CD4+CD25low/- blood T cells.

CDR3 bases: TGTGCCAGCAGTGAAATTAGGGGAGGAAACACCATATATTTT. Its protein is CASSEIRGGNTIYF. The rearrangement links TRBV6-1 to TRBJ1-3; maybe TRBD1 (5 bases). The germline V and J ends were trimmed by 2 bases and 4 bases, with 9 bases remaining between them. Germline CDR1 reads MNHNS; CDR2 reads SASEGT. The CDR3 length is 14 residues.